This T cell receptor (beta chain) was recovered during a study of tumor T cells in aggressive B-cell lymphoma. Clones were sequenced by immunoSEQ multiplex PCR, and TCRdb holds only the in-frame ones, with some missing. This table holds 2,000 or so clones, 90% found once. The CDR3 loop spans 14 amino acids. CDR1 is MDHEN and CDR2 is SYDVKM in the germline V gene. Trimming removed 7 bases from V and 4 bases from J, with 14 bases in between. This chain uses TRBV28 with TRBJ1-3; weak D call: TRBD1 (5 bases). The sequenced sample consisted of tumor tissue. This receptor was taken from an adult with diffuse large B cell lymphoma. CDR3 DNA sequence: TGTGCCAGCATTACAACAGGATCGGGAAACACCATATATTTT. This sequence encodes CASITTGSGNTIYF.